Detailed here is one T cell receptor beta chain. Its binding antigen is unknown. Base qualities are not at hand, and no much larger clone is one base apart. The data are from a study of T-cell reconstitution after alpha-beta-depleted transplantation in children (dated by TCRdb to about 2016). With regard to the full study: The study quantitatively tracked T-cell immune reconstitution after TCRalphabeta/CD19-depleted allogeneic hematopoietic cell transplantation in children using TCR repertoire profiling.

The investigation overall reported the following: The apparently early alphabetaT-cell count recovery about two months after transplant was reportedly dependent on only several hundred rapidly expanded clones derived from non-depleted graft cells. In some patients, the high TCRbeta diversity seen at day 60 was put down to recipient T cells and intrathymic progenitors that had survived conditioning. Hyperexpanded clone frequencies declined over subsequent months; after one year, T-cell counts and TCRbeta diversity were mostly attributed to newly produced T cells.

Clipping removes 6 bases from V and 8 bases from J, with 12 as the unmatched junction base count. The CDR3 measures 14 amino acids from cysteine to phenylalanine. Just CDR3 DNA is preserved here, 42 bases in frame from base 1. From a lookup of the germline V gene, CDR1 and CDR2 are MDHEN and SYDVKM. Per the publication, the treatment or condition label means: allogeneic hematopoietic cell transplantation with graft depleted of TCRalphabeta T cells and CD19 B cells. The transplant recipients were children given TCRalphabeta/CD19-depleted allogeneic hematopoietic cell grafts. The library was built by means of PCR. The sequencer listed for this sample is Illumina HiSeq 2500. Molecular barcoding was employed in the preparation of TCR libraries, with unique molecular identifiers being used to normalize TCRbeta repertoire quantification. Starting from the raw public reads, TCRdb applied fastp trimming at Q25, assembled clones with MiXCR and retained in-frame beta chains. One record per CDR3 amino acid sequence lists the most common genes and DNA. This sample is represented by about 980,000 distinct CDR3 sequences; about 26% of them were singletons. Roughly 31% of the sample comes from the top ten.

The sample consisted of PBMCs, mostly from graft donor cells, taken 360 days after TCRalphabeta/CD19-depleted stem cell transplant. The TCR comes from a boy under two years old who had a stem cell transplant for SCID, so the T cells may come from the graft donor. The chain employs TRBV28 and TRBJ1-2, with 7 bases aligning to TRBD1. This receptor has the CDR3 CASSHGDRMGGYTF. The sequence in DNA is TGTGCCAGCAGCCACGGGGACAGAATGGGGGGCTACACCTTC.